The 3 T cell receptor beta chains below all came from one sample that was sequenced in a study of cytomegalovirus exposure and HLA in healthy donors. The PCR contained 60 Vbeta and 13 Jbeta primers. Clones were sequenced by immunoSEQ multiplex PCR, and TCRdb holds only the in-frame ones, with some missing. The data show about 130,000 clones, 73% seen once. Sequencing was performed on PBMCs. These receptor sequences come from a woman aged 40 to 50 in good health and CMV-seropositive.

This sequence joins TRBV28 and TRBJ2-3, with TRBD2 identical over 9 bases. Losses at the gene ends were 8 bases for V and 2 bases for J; bases not matched to a gene: 8. CDR1 is MDHEN and CDR2 is SYDVKM in the germline V gene. This CDR3 has 15 residues. CDR3 DNA: TGTGCCAGCGTTATAGCGGGAGTGGTCACAGATACGCAGTATTTT. It translates to CASVIAGVVTDTQYF.

The chain is built from TRBV5-1 and TRBJ2-7; D remains ambiguous. The V end lost 5 bases, the J end lost 2 bases, and 14 bases lay between the germline ends. The CDR3 runs 14 residues. The germline CDR1 and CDR2 sequences are SGHRS and YFSETQ. The CDR3 coding sequence is TGCGCCAGCAGTCTGGGTGGAGTGCCCTACGAGCAGTACTTC. It codes for CASSLGGVPYEQYF.

V usage is TRBV5-8 and J usage is TRBJ1-6, with D possibly matching TRBD1 (5 bases). The V end lost 4 bases, the J end lost 7 bases, and 9 bases lay between the germline ends. The CDR3 is 13 amino acids. Germline V gene data show CDR1 as SGHTS and CDR2 as YDEGEE. The CDR3 loop is CASSTRQNSPLHF. CDR3 nucleotides: TGTGCCAGCAGCACTCGACAGAATTCACCCCTCCACTTT. The full variable domain, its missing parts supplied by reference TRBV5-8 and TRBJ1-6, is EAGVTQSPTHLIKTRGQQATLRCSPISGHTSVYWYQQALGLGLQFLLWYDEGEERNRGNFPPRFSGRQFPNYSSELNVNALELEDSALYLCASSTRQNSPLHFGNGTRLTVT.